These 30 T cell receptor beta chains were all obtained from the same sample, sequenced in a study of OX40 agonist ivuxolimab in advanced cancers. TCRdb's copy holds only in-frame clones and misses some; the assay was immunoSEQ multiplex PCR. Among around 77,000 clones listed, about nine tenths were seen once. This material consisted of CD4+ or CD8+ T cells sorted from blood, taken in a trial of the OX40 agonist ivuxolimab. Source of these receptors: an adult with an advanced solid tumor such as melanoma, head and neck, liver or kidney cancer.

V gene TRBV5-6 combines with J gene TRBJ2-7; D is uncertain. The length of the CDR3 is 13 residues. Between the trimmed V and J ends, which lost 4 bases and 1 base, there was a span of 9 bases. Germline values: CDR1 SGHDT, CDR2 YYEEEE. CDR3 DNA sequence: TGTGCCAGCAGCGACGGAATTTCCTACGAGCAGTACTTC. It translates to CASSDGISYEQYF.

Here the CDR3 reads CASRLPNQPQHF. For the CDR3, the DNA is TGTGCCAGTCGACTTCCTAATCAGCCCCAGCATTTT. This chain uses TRBV19 with TRBJ1-5; no clear D. V lost 8 bases and J lost 4, with 9 bases in between. CDR1 is LNHDA and CDR2 is SQIVND in the germline V gene (reference sequence). This CDR3 comprises 12 residues.

The chain has TRBV6-1 and TRBJ2-5; 9 positions match TRBD1. The J call may be incorrect, as the DNA end agrees better with TRBJ2-7. The CDR3 is 15 amino acids. CDR1 and CDR2 (germline): MNHNS, SASEGT. CDR3 in amino acids: CASRTGQGIFYEQYF. The CDR3 nucleotides read TGTGCCAGCCGGACGGGACAGGGAATTTTCTACGAGCAGTACTTC.

In this sample, this clone turned up once. This sequence joins TRBV13 and TRBJ1-3; D is possibly TRBD1 (6 bases). Between the trimmed V and J ends, which lost 4 bases and 4 bases, there was a span of 17 bases. This CDR3 contains 16 residues. Germline V CDR1 and CDR2: PRHDT, FYEKMQ (reference sequence). The CDR3, as DNA: TGTGCCAGCAGCTCCGCGGACAGCCGAATGGGAAACACCATATATTTT. Translating gives CASSSADSRMGNTIYF.

The chain combines TRBV15 with TRBJ2-7; unclear D gene. Between the trimmed V and J ends, which lost 0 bases and 0 bases, there was a span of 3 bases. The CDR3 totals 13 residues. CDR1 and CDR2 from the germline V gene are LNHNV and YYDKDF (reference sequence). The CDR3 region has the DNA TGTGCCACCAGCAGAGAATCCTCCTACGAGCAGTACTTC. This translates into CATSRESSYEQYF.

The chain recombines TRBV19 with TRBJ2-1; no clear D. Deletions cut 6 bases from V and 9 bases from J, with 6 bases between. CDR1 and CDR2 (germline): LNHDA, SQIVND (reference sequence). CDR3 length equals 10 residues. The CDR3 loop is CASRGSEQFF. The CDR3 bases are TGTGCCAGTAGAGGCAGTGAGCAGTTCTTC.

This clone was counted a few times. This chain links TRBV7-9 with TRBJ1-1; D unresolved. The germline V gene has CDR1 SEHNR and CDR2 FQNEAQ (reference sequence). The CDR3 contains 15 residues. V lost 3 bases and J lost 1, with 12 bases in between. The CDR3 bases are TGTGCCAGCAGCTTCGCCCTGGGCGGGAACACTGAAGCTTTCTTT. Its protein product is CASSFALGGNTEAFF.

The gene calls are TRBV6-5 and TRBJ2-1; 11 bases match TRBD2. This CDR3 comprises 15 residues. Germline V CDR1 and CDR2: MNHEY, SVGAGI. With V trimmed by 5 bases and J by 6 bases, 6 bases remained unmatched. Here the CDR3 reads CASSALAGAGNEQFF. The CDR3 nucleotides read TGTGCCAGCAGTGCACTAGCGGGAGCGGGCAATGAGCAGTTCTTC.

This rearrangement joins TRBV29-1 to TRBJ1-1; the D is unclear. The ends were cut back, 4 bases at V and 6 bases at J, with 15 bases in the middle. There are 13 residues in the CDR3. Germline CDR1 and CDR2: SQVTM and ANQGSEA. CDR3 protein: CSVGYLPPPEAFF. CDR3 DNA: TGCAGCGTTGGATATCTTCCCCCCCCTGAAGCTTTCTTT.

This chain connects TRBV19 to TRBJ2-7, with D perhaps TRBD2 (5 bases). The V end was cut by 5 bases, the J end by 2 bases, with 10 bases between. This CDR3 has 13 amino acids. The germline gives CDR1 LNHDA, CDR2 SQIVND (reference sequence). CDR3 protein: CASSSGSTYEQYF. The CDR3 coding sequence is TGTGCCAGTAGTTCGGGATCAACCTACGAGCAGTACTTC.

The chain is built from TRBV4-3 and TRBJ2-1; no reliable D call. Deletions cut 4 bases from V and 8 bases from J, with 12 bases between. Germline lookup yields CDR1 LGHNA and CDR2 YSLEER. CDR3 length: 13 amino acids. Here the CDR3 reads CASSPSLLDEQFF. DNA for the CDR3: TGCGCCAGCAGCCCCTCCTTGTTGGATGAGCAGTTCTTC.

This chain joins TRBV19 and TRBJ2-7; D possibly corresponds to TRBD2 (6 bases). V shed 3 bases and J shed 5 bases, with 17 bases lying between them. The germline V gene encodes CDR1 LNHDA and CDR2 SQIVND (reference sequence). CDR3 length equals 15 residues. The CDR3 DNA sequence: TGTGCCAGTAGTATGGGGACTCCCGGGACGGACGAGCAGTACTTC. It is translated as CASSMGTPGTDEQYF.

The rearrangement links TRBV5-1 to TRBJ1-2, with a tentative D call TRBD1 (5 bases). Germline lookup yields CDR1 SGHRS and CDR2 YFSETQ. The V end lost 4 bases, the J end lost 0 bases, and 13 bases lay between the germline ends. The CDR3 loop spans 15 amino acids. DNA for the CDR3: TGCGCCAGCAGCCCCCGACAGACCGCTAACTATGGCTACACCTTC. Its protein is CASSPRQTANYGYTF.

This chain links TRBV4-3 with TRBJ2-5, with TRBD2 matching 7 bases. This CDR3 is built from 16 residues. The germline CDR1 and CDR2 sequences are LGHNA and YSLEER. After removal of 1 base from V and 2 bases from J, the junction contained 7 bases not matched to a gene. The chain's CDR3 is CASSQGAGVSQETQYF. The CDR3 DNA sequence: TGCGCCAGCAGCCAAGGGGCGGGAGTATCACAAGAGACCCAGTACTTC.

The chain combines TRBV28 with TRBJ2-2, with TRBD1 matching over 7 bases. The V gene end was trimmed by 5 bases and the J gene end by 11 bases; junction bases not matched to a gene: 5. Germline CDR1 and CDR2: MDHEN and SYDVKM. This CDR3 region has 12 residues. The CDR3 loop is CASSPDRDELFF. The CDR3, as DNA: TGTGCCAGCAGTCCTGACAGGGATGAGCTGTTTTTT.

The rearrangement joins TRBV7-9 to TRBJ1-4; D ambiguous. V shed 1 base and J shed 0 bases, with 9 bases lying between them. CDR1 and CDR2 from the germline V gene are SEHNR and FQNEAQ (reference sequence). CDR3 length: 16 amino acids. CDR3 protein: CASSLGFGATNEKLFF. The CDR3 DNA reads TGTGCCAGCAGCTTAGGGTTTGGGGCAACTAATGAAAAACTGTTTTTT.

The V and J genes are TRBV27 and TRBJ2-7; TRBD2 might be the D (7 bases). The CDR3 totals 15 residues. The germline CDR1 and CDR2 sequences are MNHEY and SMNVEV (reference sequence). Trimming shortened V by 2 bases and J by 6 bases, and 17 bases separated the two germline ends. The CDR3 loop is CASSLAGGPIFEQYF. The DNA of the CDR3 is TGTGCCAGCAGTTTAGCCGGGGGGCCGATTTTCGAGCAGTACTTC.

This chain connects TRBV29-1 to TRBJ2-1; TRBD2 matches at 10 bases. Germline lookup yields CDR1 SQVTM and CDR2 ANQGSEA. This CDR3 is built from 14 residues. J was trimmed by 1 base and V by 5 bases; bases with no gene match: 2. In nucleotides, the CDR3 is TGCAGCGTTCTACTAGCGGGGTCCTACAATGAGCAGTTCTTC. Amino acids: CSVLLAGSYNEQFF.

The chain recombines TRBV7-9 with TRBJ1-2, with TRBD1 identical over 7 bases. CDR3 length: 16 residues. V lost 5 bases to trimming and J lost 6 bases; unmatched junction nucleotides: 15. Germline CDR1 SEHNR, CDR2 FQNEAQ (reference sequence). CDR3 protein: CASSESTSDRLHGYTF. In DNA form, the CDR3 reads TGTGCCAGCAGCGAAAGTACCTCGGACAGGCTGCATGGCTACACCTTC.

V gene TRBV7-9 combines with J gene TRBJ1-3; no definite D call. CDR1 and CDR2 (germline): SEHNR, FQNEAQ (reference sequence). The length of the CDR3 is 14 residues. V lost 4 bases and J 5 bases, leaving 12 bases between the germline ends. DNA of the CDR3: TGTGCCAGCAGCTCCGTAACCCCTCGAAACACCATATATTTT. Translating it yields CASSSVTPRNTIYF.

J is TRBJ2-1 and V is TRBV28; D unclear. The germline V gene has CDR1 MDHEN and CDR2 SYDVKM. V gave up 4 bases and J gave up 7 bases, with 8 bases separating them. The CDR3 spans 12 residues. CDR3: CASSSLGNEQFF. DNA for the CDR3: TGTGCCAGCAGTTCCTTAGGGAATGAGCAGTTCTTC.

This clone was picked up one time. Other DNA sequences from this sample encode an identical CDR3 as well. The chain employs TRBV4-1 and TRBJ2-3; 8 nucleotides align to TRBD2. With V trimmed by 2 bases and J by 0 bases, 1 base remained unmatched. The length of the CDR3 is 15 residues. In germline, CDR1 is MGHRA, CDR2 YSYEKL. The CDR3 spells CASSQLAGSTDTQYF. The CDR3 region has the DNA TGCGCCAGCAGCCAATTAGCGGGAAGCACAGATACGCAGTATTTT.

The J gene is TRBJ2-3, the V gene TRBV9; D possibly corresponds to TRBD2 (7 bases). The ends were cut back, 0 bases at V and 2 bases at J, with 16 bases in the middle. Germline loops: CDR1 SGDLS, CDR2 YYNGEE. This CDR3 comprises 17 residues. DNA for the CDR3: TGTGCCAGCAGCGTAGCTGGGGGGGCAGGGTTCACAGATACGCAGTATTTT. This codes for CASSVAGGAGFTDTQYF.

This clone showed up just a few times. This chain links TRBV19 with TRBJ1-5; no firm D call. This CDR3 has 15 amino acids. Germline assignment: CDR1 LNHDA and CDR2 SQIVND (reference sequence). V lost 7 bases and J lost 0, with 13 bases in between. CDR3 loop: CASTAAVNSNQPQHF. Here the CDR3 DNA reads TGTGCCAGTACCGCAGCTGTGAATAGCAATCAGCCCCAGCATTTT.

The gene calls are TRBV7-8 and TRBJ2-3; unclear D gene. Looked up from germline, CDR1 is SGHVS and CDR2 is FQNEAQ. Trimming took off 1 base at V and 4 bases at J, with 6 bases between the two ends. This CDR3 comprises 13 residues. This CDR3 reads CASSLGVPDTQYF. The DNA of the CDR3 is TGTGCCAGCAGCTTAGGGGTACCAGATACGCAGTATTTT.

J is TRBJ2-7 and V is TRBV27; the D gene could be TRBD1 or TRBD2 (5 bases each). The germline CDR1 and CDR2 sequences are MNHEY and SMNVEV (reference sequence). This CDR3 region has 14 residues. V was pared by 4 bases and J by 2 bases, with 12 bases between. In nucleotides, the CDR3 is TGTGCCAGCAGTTCGGGGACCACAACCTACGAGCAGTACTTC. Residues: CASSSGTTTYEQYF.

The CDR3 bases are TGTGCCAGCAGCTCGGGACTAGCGGGGGTGATCACAGATACGCAGTATTTT. This gives the protein CASSSGLAGVITDTQYF. The chain recombines TRBV11-2 with TRBJ2-3; 14 bases are a match to TRBD2. CDR1 is SGHAT, CDR2 FQNNGV, per germline. Trimming removed 4 bases from V and 2 bases from J; junction bases left unmatched: 5. The CDR3 totals 17 residues. Full variable domain (rest looked up from reference TRBV11-2 and TRBJ2-3): EAGVAQSPRYKIIEKRQSVAFWCNPISGHATLYWYQQILGQGPKLLIQFQNNGVVDDSQLPKDRFSAERLKGVDSTLKIQPAKLEDSAVYLCASSSGLAGVITDTQYFGPGTRLTVL.

The rearrangement uses TRBV21-1 and TRBJ1-1. TRBV21-1 corresponds to a pseudogene. CDR3 size: 16 residues. CDR3 bases: TGTGCCAGCAGCAAAGACCCGGGGCAGGGAGGTACTGAAGCTTTCTTT. Its protein is CASSKDPGQGGTEAFF.

This sequence joins TRBV28 and TRBJ1-3; 8 bases are shared with TRBD1. There are 20 residues in the CDR3. Looked up from germline, CDR1 is MDHEN and CDR2 is SYDVKM. The trim removed 2 bases at V and 0 bases at J, leaving 15 bases unmatched. CDR3 residues: CASSLPRDRWSTLSGNTIYF. The CDR3 DNA follows: TGTGCCAGCAGTTTACCGAGGGACAGGTGGAGTACTCTCTCTGGAAACACCATATATTTT.

This rearrangement joins TRBV19 to TRBJ2-7; no definite D call. V was shortened by 3 bases and J by 0 bases, with 9 bases between the two germline ends. Germline CDR1 LNHDA, CDR2 SQIVND (reference sequence). The CDR3 totals 14 residues. The CDR3 protein is CASSMAYNSYEQYF. The DNA of the CDR3 is TGTGCCAGTAGTATGGCGTACAACTCCTACGAGCAGTACTTC.